What follows are 11 T cell receptor beta chains derived from one specimen sequenced in a study of shared clonotypes between healthy human individuals. Positively selected for CCR7, the CD45RO-negative cells used as naive CD8 cells excluded terminally differentiated effector memory CD45RA+ cells. Repertoires were generated with immunoSEQ multiplex PCR, while TCRdb's copy carries only in-frame clones and drops some. The profile shows 800,000 or so clones, around 96% of them singletons. The sample was naive CD8+ T cells sorted from blood. These receptors all stem from a man between 25 and 39 years old in good health.

The rearrangement links TRBV9 to TRBJ2-3; D is possibly TRBD1 (6 bases). Germline lookup yields CDR1 SGDLS and CDR2 YYNGEE. This CDR3 contains 13 residues. V lost 2 bases, J lost 4 bases, and 8 bases lay in between. This CDR3 reads CASSVGQPDTQYF. The DNA of the CDR3 is TGTGCCAGCAGCGTCGGACAGCCAGATACGCAGTATTTT. Supplemented by reference TRBV9 and TRBJ2-3, the full variable domain reads DSGVTQTPKHLITATGQRVTLRCSPRSGDLSVYWYQQSLDQGLQFLIQYYNGEERAKGNILERFSAQQFPDLHSELNLSSLELGDSALYFCASSVGQPDTQYFGPGTRLTVL.

This chain links TRBV28 with TRBJ2-1, with D possibly being TRBD1 or TRBD2 (6 bases each). This CDR3 spans 14 amino acids. Looked up from germline, CDR1 is MDHEN and CDR2 is SYDVKM. V shed 2 bases and J shed 2 bases, with 7 bases lying between them. The CDR3 reads CASSLRGAYNEQFF. The CDR3 nucleotides read TGTGCCAGCAGTTTAAGGGGGGCCTACAATGAGCAGTTCTTC.

The chain recombines TRBV9 with TRBJ2-3, with 15 bases matching TRBD2. The CDR3 sequence is 18 residues long. Germline values: CDR1 SGDLS, CDR2 YYNGEE. V lost 3 bases and J lost 6; bases outside the gene matches: 11. The CDR3 bases are TGTGCCAGCAGCGCTGGACTAGCGGGAGGGCCCATTTTCGATACGCAGTATTTT. Its protein is CASSAGLAGGPIFDTQYF.

The rearrangement uses TRBV29-1 and TRBJ2-1; perhaps TRBD1 as D (5 bases). V was pared by 6 bases and J by 6 bases, with 9 bases between. The CDR3 covers 11 residues. The V gene's germline CDR1 is SQVTM and CDR2 ANQGSEA. The CDR3 DNA sequence: TGCAGCGTCCCAAGGGGCAATGAGCAGTTCTTC. Its translation: CSVPRGNEQFF.

V and J are TRBV13 and TRBJ1-1, with 8 nucleotides matching TRBD1. Germline V gene data show CDR1 as PRHDT and CDR2 as FYEKMQ (reference sequence). The CDR3 loop spans 18 amino acids. The junction had 19 bases not matched to a gene; V was cut back by 0 bases and J by 10 bases. CDR3: CASSLGPTAGQGGIGAFF. In DNA form, the CDR3 reads TGTGCCAGCAGCTTAGGCCCTACTGCCGGACAGGGCGGGATAGGAGCTTTCTTT.

The V and J genes are TRBV6-5 and TRBJ2-1, with D hard to call. The CDR3 is made up of 15 amino acids. The germline V gene encodes CDR1 MNHEY and CDR2 SVGAGI. V shed 5 bases and J shed 3 bases, with 14 bases lying between them. CDR3 loop: CASSIQPGYYNEQFF. The CDR3 DNA reads TGTGCCAGCAGTATTCAACCGGGCTACTACAATGAGCAGTTCTTC.

V gene TRBV11-2 combines with J gene TRBJ2-7, with unresolved D. In germline, CDR1 is SGHAT, CDR2 FQNNGV. V was pared by 6 bases and J by 0 bases, with 18 bases between. This CDR3 is built from 16 residues. The CDR3 is CASRDLVGLSSYEQYF. For the CDR3, the DNA is TGTGCCAGCAGGGACCTCGTCGGATTAAGCTCCTACGAGCAGTACTTC. The variable domain in full, with the rest retrieved from reference TRBV11-2 and TRBJ2-7, is EAGVAQSPRYKIIEKRQSVAFWCNPISGHATLYWYQQILGQGPKLLIQFQNNGVVDDSQLPKDRFSAERLKGVDSTLKIQPAKLEDSAVYLCASRDLVGLSSYEQYFGPGTRLTVT.

The V gene is TRBV7-6, the J gene TRBJ2-4; 8 positions match TRBD2. Unmatched junction bases numbered 9, after V lost 5 bases and J lost 0 bases. CDR3 length: 17 residues. Germline V gene lookup returns CDR1 SGHVS and CDR2 FNYEAQ. CDR3 loop: CASSELAESLAKNIQYF. DNA for the CDR3: TGTGCCAGCAGCGAACTAGCGGAGTCCTTAGCCAAAAACATTCAGTACTTC.

The CDR3 nucleotides are TGTGCCAGCAGCCCTCCTTGGGTAGCAGACACAGATACGCAGTATTTT. It is translated as CASSPPWVADTDTQYF. This sequence joins TRBV11-2 and TRBJ2-3; no clear D. Trimming left V 5 bases short and J 2 bases short, with 17 bases between. CDR1 SGHAT and CDR2 FQNNGV come from the germline V gene. There are 16 residues in the CDR3.

The CDR3, as DNA: TGTGCCAGCAGCTTTTCGGAATCCGGGGAGCTGTTTTTT. Its protein is CASSFSESGELFF. The J gene is TRBJ2-2, the V gene TRBV7-9; D is undetermined. CDR3 length: 13 residues. The germline CDR1 and CDR2 sequences are SEHNR and FQNEAQ (reference sequence). Trimming stripped 3 bases from V and 6 bases from J, with 8 bases between. The full variable domain, in which reference TRBV7-9 and TRBJ2-2 provide the parts outside the CDR3, is DTGVSQNPRHKITKRGQNVTFRCDPISEHNRLYWYRQTLGQGPEFLTYFQNEAQLEKSRLLSDRFSAERPKGSFSTLEIQRTEQGDSAMYLCASSFSESGELFFGEGSRLTVL.

V usage is TRBV27 and J usage is TRBJ1-2; 11 positions match TRBD1. V lost 4 bases to trimming and J lost 5 bases; unmatched junction nucleotides: 6. CDR1 MNHEY and CDR2 SMNVEV come from the germline V gene (reference sequence). This CDR3 has 15 residues. The CDR3, as DNA: TGTGCCAGCAGTTCCGGGACAGGGGGGCGGTATGGCTACACCTTC. It encodes CASSSGTGGRYGYTF.